This note documents a single T cell receptor (beta chain) sequence. Its target is not known. J was trimmed by 5 bases and V by 3 bases; bases with no gene match: 6. The germline CDR1 and CDR2 sequences are SGDLS and YYNGEE. The CDR3 has 14 amino acids. The PCR ran on 60 Vbeta and 13 Jbeta primers. The data were produced by immunoSEQ multiplex PCR, yet TCRdb's version contains in-frame clones alone and is incomplete. The table records over 150,000 clones, about 73% of them present only once. This entry is derived from a study of cytomegalovirus exposure and HLA in healthy donors. Study results and limitations: A later analysis found that most CMV-associated TCR beta chains appeared HLA-restricted. Common viral pathogens (according to a later analysis) appeared linked to several of the most significant clusters.

Although they were nominally healthy when sampled, donors likely had unrecorded immune exposures. The chain joins TRBV9 to TRBJ2-3, with 7 bases fitting TRBD2. The receptor was isolated from a woman between 50 and 59 years old in good health and CMV-seropositive. Specimen: PBMCs. The CDR3 loop is CASSEGGGGDTQYF. CDR3 in DNA: TGTGCCAGCAGCGAAGGTGGGGGGGGAGATACGCAGTATTTT.